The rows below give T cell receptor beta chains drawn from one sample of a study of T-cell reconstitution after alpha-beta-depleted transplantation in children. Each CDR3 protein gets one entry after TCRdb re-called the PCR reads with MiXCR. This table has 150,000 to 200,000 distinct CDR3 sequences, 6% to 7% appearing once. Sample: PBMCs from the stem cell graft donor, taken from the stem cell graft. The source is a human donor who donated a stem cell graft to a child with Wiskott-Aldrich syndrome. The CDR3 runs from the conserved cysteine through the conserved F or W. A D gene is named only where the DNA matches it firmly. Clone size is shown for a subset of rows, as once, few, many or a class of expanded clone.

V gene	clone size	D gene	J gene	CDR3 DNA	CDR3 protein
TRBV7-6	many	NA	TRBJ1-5	TGTGCCAGCAGCCCTGCAGGGGCCCCTAATCAGCCCCAGCATTTT	CASSPAGAPNQPQHF
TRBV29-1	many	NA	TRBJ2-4	TGCAGCGCTAGGGACGGGAAAAACATTCAGTACTTC	CSARDGKNIQYF
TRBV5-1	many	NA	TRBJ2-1	TGCGCCAGCAGCCCGCCGACATCCGCCTTTGTGAGTAATGAGCAGTTCTTC	CASSPPTSAFVSNEQFF
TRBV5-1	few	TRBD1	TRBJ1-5	TGCGCCAGCAGCTTGGGGGACAGACCTGATCAGCCCCAGCATTTT	CASSLGDRPDQPQHF
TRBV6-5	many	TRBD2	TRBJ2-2	TGTGCCAGCAGTTACGGGCTAGCGGGGGCCGGGGATACCGGGGAGCTGTTTTTT	CASSYGLAGAGDTGELFF
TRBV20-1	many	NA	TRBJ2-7	TGCAGTGCTAGCCAGCCGGTGAACTACGAGCAGTACTTC	CSASQPVNYEQYF
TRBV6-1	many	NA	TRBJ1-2	TGTGCCAGCCGGGCCCGACCCAACTATGGCTACACCTTC	CASRARPNYGYTF
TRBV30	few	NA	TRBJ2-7	TGTGCCTGGAGTGTAGAAAGCAAGAGGTCCTACGAGCAGTACTTC	CAWSVESKRSYEQYF
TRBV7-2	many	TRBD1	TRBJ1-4	TGTGCCAGCCGGGGACAGGGGAGTGAAAAACTGTTTTTT	CASRGQGSEKLFF
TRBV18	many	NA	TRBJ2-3	TGTGCCAGCTCACCACGGACTGCCGACACAGATACGCAGTATTTT	CASSPRTADTDTQYF
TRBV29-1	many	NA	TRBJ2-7	TGCAGCGTTGAAGGACTAGTCAGCCGCGAGCAGTACTTC	CSVEGLVSREQYF
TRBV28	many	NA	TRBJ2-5	TGTGCCAGCAGTGCCACCGGAGCTTGGGAGACCCAGTACTTC	CASSATGAWETQYF
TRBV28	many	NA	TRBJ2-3	TGTGCCAGCAGTCGGGGACTTATCACAGATACGCAGTATTTT	CASSRGLITDTQYF
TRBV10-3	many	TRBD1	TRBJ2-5	TGTGCCATCAGTACCGGGACAGGGGACGGAGAGACCCAGTACTTC	CAISTGTGDGETQYF
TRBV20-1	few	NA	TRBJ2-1	TGCAGTGCTAGAGACTCGGGGCGGTCCCTAAGTGAGCAGTTCTTC	CSARDSGRSLSEQFF
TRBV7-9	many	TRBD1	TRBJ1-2	TGTGCCAGCAGCTTAGACAGGGGGTACTATGGCTACACCTTC	CASSLDRGYYGYTF
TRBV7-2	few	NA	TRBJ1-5	TGTGCCAGCAGCTCCGTTAGCAATCAGCCCCAGCATTTT	CASSSVSNQPQHF
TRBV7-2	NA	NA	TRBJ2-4	TGTGCCAGCAGCAGGGGCCTTGGGGGGGGCTTGTTGAACATTCAGTACTTC	CASSRGLGGGLLNIQYF
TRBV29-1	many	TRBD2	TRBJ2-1	TGCAGCGTTGGTAAAAGCGGGGGCTACAATGAGCAGTTCTTC	CSVGKSGGYNEQFF
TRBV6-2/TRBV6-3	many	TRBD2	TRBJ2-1	TGTGCCAGCAGTTACGTACTAGCGGGGACACGAGGCAATGAGCAGTTCTTC	CASSYVLAGTRGNEQFF
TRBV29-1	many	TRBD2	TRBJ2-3	TGCAGCGTTATTTCGGGAGGGGTCACAGATACGCAGTATTTT	CSVISGGVTDTQYF
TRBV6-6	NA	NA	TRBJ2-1	TGTGCCAGCAGCCCAGGAGGGCTCCGTTTGGAGTTCTTC	CASSPGGLRLEFF
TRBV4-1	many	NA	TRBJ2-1	TGCGCCAGCAGCCAGGACAGCGGCAGCTCCTACAATGAGCAGTTCTTC	CASSQDSGSSYNEQFF
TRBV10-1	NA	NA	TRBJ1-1	TGCGCCAGCAGTGATCAGGGATTCACTGAAGCTTTCTTT	CASSDQGFTEAFF
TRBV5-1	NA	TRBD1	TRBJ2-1	TGCGCCAGCAGCTTGGTGGACAGGGTTTTCTACAATGAGCAGTTCTTC	CASSLVDRVFYNEQFF
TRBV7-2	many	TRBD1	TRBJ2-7	TGTGCCAGCTCGGGGACAGGGTCCTACGAGCAGTACTTC	CASSGTGSYEQYF
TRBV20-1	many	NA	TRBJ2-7	TGCAGTGCTAGATTGGCGGAGCCCTCCTACGAGCAGTACTTC	CSARLAEPSYEQYF
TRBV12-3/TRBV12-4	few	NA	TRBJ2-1	TGTGCCAGCAGCCCCCGCGCTAGGGGGTTTGTCAATGAGCAGTTCTTC	CASSPRARGFVNEQFF
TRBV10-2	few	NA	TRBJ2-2	TGCGCCAGCAGAGGTACCTACACCGCCGGGGAGCTGTTTTTT	CASRGTYTAGELFF
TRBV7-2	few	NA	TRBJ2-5	TGTGCCAGCAGTCTAGGATACAAGGAGACCCAGTACTTC	CASSLGYKETQYF
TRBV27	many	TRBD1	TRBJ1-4	TGTGCCAGCAGTTTCTGGGGACAGGGTAATGAAAAACTGTTTTTT	CASSFWGQGNEKLFF
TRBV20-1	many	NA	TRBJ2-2	TGCAGTGCTAAAGAGGGGGCGAACACCGGGGAGCTGTTTTTT	CSAKEGANTGELFF
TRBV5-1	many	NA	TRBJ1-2	TGCGCCAGCAGCGGGACGGACTATGGCTACACCTTC	CASSGTDYGYTF
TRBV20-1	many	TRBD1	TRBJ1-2	TGCAGTGCTAGGGGACAGCGAAACTATGGCTACACCTTC	CSARGQRNYGYTF
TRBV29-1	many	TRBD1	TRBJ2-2	TGCAGCGTTGCCAGGACAGGTTTAACCGGGGAGCTGTTTTTT	CSVARTGLTGELFF
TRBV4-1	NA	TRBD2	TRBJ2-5	TGCGCCAGCAGTTACCTCCCTGCTAGCGGGGGGTTGGGAGAGACCCAGTACTTC	CASSYLPASGGLGETQYF
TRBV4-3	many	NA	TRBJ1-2	TGCGCCAGCAGCCAAGAAGGTGATAGCTATGGCTACACCTTC	CASSQEGDSYGYTF
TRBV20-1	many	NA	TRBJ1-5	TGCAGTGCTAGTGTTGATGGAACACTCCGGTCTCTCAATAGCAATCAGCCCCAGCATTTT	CSASVDGTLRSLNSNQPQHF
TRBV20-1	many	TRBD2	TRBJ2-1	TGCAGTGCTAGGGGCAAGGGACTACCCTACAATGAGCAGTTCTTC	CSARGKGLPYNEQFF
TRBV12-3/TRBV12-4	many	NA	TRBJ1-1	TGTGCCAGCAGTTTCATTGGGAACACTGAAGCTTTCTTT	CASSFIGNTEAFF
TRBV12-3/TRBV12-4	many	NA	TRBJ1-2	TGTGCCAGCAGCCGGGGTTTTTACTACACCTTC	CASSRGFYYTF
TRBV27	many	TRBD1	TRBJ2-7	TGTGCCAGCAGTTTAGGGACAGGATCCTACGAGCAGTACTTC	CASSLGTGSYEQYF
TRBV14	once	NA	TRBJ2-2	TGTGCCAGCAGCCACCAGGACGTCGGGGAGCTGTTTTTT	CASSHQDVGELFF
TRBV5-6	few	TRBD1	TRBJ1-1	TGTGCCAGCAGCCCAACAGGGGTGGGTGAAGCTTTCTTT	CASSPTGVGEAFF
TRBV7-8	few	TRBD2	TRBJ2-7	TGTGCCAGCAGCTCCGTCGGACTAGCGGGGGCCGGGGAGCAGTACTTC	CASSSVGLAGAGEQYF
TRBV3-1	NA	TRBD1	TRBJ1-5	TGTGCCAGCAGCCAATATCGGGACAGCAATAATCAGCCCCAGCATTTT	CASSQYRDSNNQPQHF
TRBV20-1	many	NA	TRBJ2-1	TGCAGTGTTAGCTCGGGGTACCGTCATGAGCAGTTCTTC	CSVSSGYRHEQFF
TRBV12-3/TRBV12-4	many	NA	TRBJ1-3	TGTGCCAGCAGTTTAGTTGCCTCTGGAAACACCATATATTTT	CASSLVASGNTIYF
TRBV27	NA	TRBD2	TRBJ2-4	TGTGCCCTCAGTTTACAAATGTGGGGTCTAGCGGGGGCTGGGAACATTCAGTACTTC	CALSLQMWGLAGAGNIQYF
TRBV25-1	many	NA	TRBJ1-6	TGTGCCAGCAGTGAAGGAACATCAATTCTAACCCTCCACTTT	CASSEGTSILTLHF
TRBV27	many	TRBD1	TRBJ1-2	TGTGCCAGCAGGACAGGGGGCGAGGAGAACTATGGCTACACCTTC	CASRTGGEENYGYTF
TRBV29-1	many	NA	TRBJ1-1	TGCAGCGTTTCAGACGGAACTGAAGCTTTCTTT	CSVSDGTEAFF
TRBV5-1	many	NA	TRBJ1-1	TGCGCCAGCAGCCTTTTATTGGGACCCACGAACACTGAAGCTTTCTTT	CASSLLLGPTNTEAFF
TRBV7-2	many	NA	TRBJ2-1	TGTGCCAGCAGCTTTGGGGGGGGCTTTAATGAGCAGTTCTTC	CASSFGGGFNEQFF
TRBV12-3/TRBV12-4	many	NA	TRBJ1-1	TGTGCCAGCAATCGGGGGAGGTCGGCTGAAGCTTTCTTT	CASNRGRSAEAFF